This TCR beta chain was obtained from a study of cytotoxic CD8 clonotypes in ibrutinib-treated CLL. Study at large: Of the patients, about twelve were relapsed/refractory, approximately 15 treatment-naive and 17 to 18 IGHV unmutated. Response sampling occurred after a median 12 months of treatment (range 6 to 36).

CDR3 length equals 17 residues. Trimming cost V 3 bases and J 4 bases; bases outside gene matches: 8. Germline-derived CDR1 and CDR2 are LNHDA and SQIVND (reference sequence). About 2 micrograms of genomic DNA, which was extracted from cryopreserved PBMCs, served as the material used for the TCR beta libraries. Study-level findings and limits: Elevated clonality accompanied ibrutinib response, with a return toward baseline values at progression.

In regard to this clone: Antigen: not known.

Libraries were prepared by immunoSEQ multiplex PCR; TCRdb keeps only in-frame clonotypes and omits some of them. The sample holds tens of thousands of clones, roughly 70% seen once. The starting material was PBMCs, obtained after 12 months of ibrutinib treatment. The rearrangement links TRBV19 to TRBJ2-7, with 14 bases aligning to TRBD2. This clonotype was obtained from a human donor with chronic lymphocytic leukemia. CDR3 amino acids: CASSISGLAGGGYEQYF. CDR3 nucleotide sequence: TGTGCCAGTAGTATTTCAGGACTAGCGGGAGGCGGGTACGAGCAGTACTTC. The full variable domain, its missing parts supplied by reference TRBV19 and TRBJ2-7, is DGGITQSPKYLFRKEGQNVTLSCEQNLNHDAMYWYRQDPGQGLRLIYYSQIVNDFQKGDIAEGYSVSREKKESFPLTVTSAQKNPTAFYLCASSISGLAGGGYEQYFGPGTRLTVT.